Listed here are 7 T cell receptor beta chains from one sample, sequenced in a study of blood T cell repertoires in COVID-19. Using immunoSEQ multiplex PCR, the repertoire was profiled, and TCRdb retains in-frame clones only, with some absent. The sample consists of about 120,000 clones, 87% of them appearing once. The material sequenced was peripheral blood. The source is a human donor in a cohort sampled during active COVID-19.

The J gene is TRBJ2-1, the V gene TRBV5-1; 8 bases align to TRBD1. CDR1 and CDR2 (germline): SGHRS, YFSETQ. J lost 4 bases, V lost 0 bases, and 6 bases had no gene match. The CDR3 has 16 residues. The CDR3 DNA follows: TGCGCCAGCAGCTTGGCACCAGGGGGCGAATACAATGAGCAGTTCTTC. Its translation is CASSLAPGGEYNEQFF.

The rearrangement uses TRBV13 and TRBJ2-7, with D perhaps matching TRBD2 (6 bases). Per the germline V gene, CDR1 is PRHDT and CDR2 is FYEKMQ (reference sequence). With 5 bases removed from V and 6 bases from J, the gap between germline ends came to 20 bases. This CDR3 is 15 amino acids long. This CDR3 is CASSRILAKPSEQYF. CDR3 DNA sequence: TGTGCCAGCAGCCGAATCCTAGCGAAGCCGTCCGAGCAGTACTTC.

This chain uses TRBV4-1 with TRBJ2-7; TRBD1 matches 10 bases. V shed 4 bases, J shed 2 bases, and the junction held 2 bases outside the gene matches. Germline V gives CDR1 MGHRA, CDR2 YSYEKL. The CDR3 contains 14 residues. DNA of the CDR3: TGCGCCAGCAGCCGGGACAGGGGTCCCTACGAGCAGTACTTC. It yields the protein CASSRDRGPYEQYF.

The sample holds a few counts of this clone. This rearrangement joins TRBV7-8 to TRBJ2-1, with a tentative D call TRBD2 (5 bases). Germline-derived CDR1 and CDR2 are SGHVS and FQNEAQ. Trimming cost V 5 bases and J 6 bases, with 23 bases left between them. This CDR3 has 17 amino acids. CDR3 in amino acids: CASSLNLELGGSNEQFF. DNA of the CDR3: TGTGCCAGCAGCCTAAATTTAGAGCTCGGTGGGAGCAATGAGCAGTTCTTC. The full variable domain, completed using reference TRBV7-8 and TRBJ2-1, is GAGVSQSPRYKVAKRGQDVALRCDPISGHVSLFWYQQALGQGPEFLTYFQNEAQLDKSGLPSDRFFAERPEGSVSTLKIQRTQQEDSAVYLCASSLNLELGGSNEQFFGPGTRLTVL.

This clone was seen more than once but under ten times. The V and J genes are TRBV12-2 and TRBJ2-7; no DNA check was done on the table's D call, TRBD1. TRBV12-2 is recorded as a pseudogene. This CDR3 is built from 14 residues. CDR3 protein: CASRSLDREYEQYF. In nucleotides, the CDR3 is TGTGCAAGTCGCTCTCTGGACAGGGAGTACGAGCAGTACTTC.

The J gene is TRBJ1-1, the V gene TRBV7-8; a weak D match, TRBD1 (6 bases). This CDR3 is built from 15 residues. Trimming stripped 5 bases from V and 4 bases from J, with 17 bases between. Per germline, CDR1 SGHVS and CDR2 FQNEAQ. The CDR3 coding sequence is TGTGCCAGCAGCGATCGGAAGGGGGATCTCACTGAAGCTTTCTTT. Its translation is CASSDRKGDLTEAFF.

The chain combines TRBV19 with TRBJ1-4; D remains ambiguous. The CDR3 totals 12 residues. The ends were cut back, 6 bases at V and 5 bases at J, with 7 bases in the middle. CDR1 and CDR2 (germline): LNHDA, SQIVND (reference sequence). CDR3 nucleotide sequence: TGTGCCAGTAGAGCAGCGAATGAAAAACTGTTTTTT. Its translation: CASRAANEKLFF.